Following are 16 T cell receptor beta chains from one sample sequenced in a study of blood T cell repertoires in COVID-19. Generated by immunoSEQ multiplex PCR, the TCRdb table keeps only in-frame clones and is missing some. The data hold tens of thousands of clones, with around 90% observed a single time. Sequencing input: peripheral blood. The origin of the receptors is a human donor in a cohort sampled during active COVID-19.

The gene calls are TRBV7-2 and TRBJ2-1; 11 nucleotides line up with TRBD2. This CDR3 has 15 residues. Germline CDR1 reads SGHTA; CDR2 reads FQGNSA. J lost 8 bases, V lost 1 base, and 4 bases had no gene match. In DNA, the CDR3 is TGTGCCAGCAGCTTAGGACTAGCGGGGAAACATGAGCAGTTCTTC. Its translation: CASSLGLAGKHEQFF. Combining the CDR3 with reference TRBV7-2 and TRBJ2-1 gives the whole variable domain GAGVSQSPSNKVTEKGKDVELRCDPISGHTALYWYRQSLGQGLEFLIYFQGNSAPDKSGLPSDRFSAERTGGSVSTLTIQRTQQEDSAVYLCASSLGLAGKHEQFFGPGTRLTVL.

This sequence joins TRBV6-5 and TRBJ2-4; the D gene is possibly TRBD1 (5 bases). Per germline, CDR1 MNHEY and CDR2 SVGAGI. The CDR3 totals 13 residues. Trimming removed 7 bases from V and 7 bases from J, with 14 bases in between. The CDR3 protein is CASTSQETNIQYF. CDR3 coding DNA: TGTGCCAGCACCTCACAGGAAACGAACATTCAGTACTTC.

The CDR3 loop reads CATSRDPLRGRNTEAFF. The DNA of the CDR3 is TGTGCCACCAGCAGAGATCCTCTGAGGGGGAGAAACACTGAAGCTTTCTTT. J is TRBJ1-1 and V is TRBV15; TRBD1 is a possible D gene (6 bases). The CDR3 totals 17 residues. Per the germline V gene, CDR1 is LNHNV and CDR2 is YYDKDF (reference sequence). The V gene lost 0 bases and the J gene lost 2 bases, with 16 bases spanning the gap. The full variable domain, with the rest looked up from reference TRBV15 and TRBJ1-1, is DAMVIQNPRYQVTQFGKPVTLSCSQTLNHNVMYWYQQKSSQAPKLLFHYYDKDFNNEADTPDNFQSRRPNTSFCFLDIRSPGLGDTAMYLCATSRDPLRGRNTEAFFGQGTRLTVV.

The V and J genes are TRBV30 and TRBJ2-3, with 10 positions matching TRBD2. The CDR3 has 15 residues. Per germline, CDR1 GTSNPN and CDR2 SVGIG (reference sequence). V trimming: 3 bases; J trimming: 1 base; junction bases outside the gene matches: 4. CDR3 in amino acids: CAWRPLAGGTDTQYF. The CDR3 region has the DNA TGTGCCTGGAGGCCCCTAGCGGGGGGCACAGATACGCAGTATTTT.

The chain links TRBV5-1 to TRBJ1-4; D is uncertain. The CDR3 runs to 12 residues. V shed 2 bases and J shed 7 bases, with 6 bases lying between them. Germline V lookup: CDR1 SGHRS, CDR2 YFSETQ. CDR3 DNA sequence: TGCGCCAGCAGCTTAGGCGGTGAAAAACTGTTTTTT. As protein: CASSLGGEKLFF.

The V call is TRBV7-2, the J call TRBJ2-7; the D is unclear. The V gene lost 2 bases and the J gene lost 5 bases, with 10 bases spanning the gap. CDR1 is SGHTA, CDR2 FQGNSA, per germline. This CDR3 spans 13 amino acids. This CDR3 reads CASSLNPSNEQYF. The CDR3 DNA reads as TGTGCCAGCAGCTTAAACCCTAGTAACGAGCAGTACTTC.

The CDR3 nucleotides are TGCGCCAGCAGCCAGGTAGCGGGGGGGCCCTCCTACGAGCAGTACTTC. Its protein product is CASSQVAGGPSYEQYF. The chain uses TRBV4-1 and TRBJ2-7; 11 bases agree with TRBD2. The V gene's germline CDR1 is MGHRA and CDR2 YSYEKL. After removal of 3 bases from V and 0 bases from J, the junction contained 4 bases not matched to a gene. CDR3 length equals 16 residues.

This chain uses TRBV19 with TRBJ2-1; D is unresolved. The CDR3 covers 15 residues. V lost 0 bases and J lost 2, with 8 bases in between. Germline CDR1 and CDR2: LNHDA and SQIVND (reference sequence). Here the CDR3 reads CASSIESHPYNEQFF. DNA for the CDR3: TGTGCCAGTAGTATAGAATCACATCCCTACAATGAGCAGTTCTTC.

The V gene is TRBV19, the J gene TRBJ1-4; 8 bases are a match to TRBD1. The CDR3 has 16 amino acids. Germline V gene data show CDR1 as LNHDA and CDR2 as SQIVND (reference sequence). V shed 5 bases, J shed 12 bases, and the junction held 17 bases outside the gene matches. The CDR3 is CASSLRTGLPPQELFF. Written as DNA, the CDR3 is TGTGCCAGTAGTCTCCGGACAGGGTTACCCCCACAGGAACTGTTTTTT.

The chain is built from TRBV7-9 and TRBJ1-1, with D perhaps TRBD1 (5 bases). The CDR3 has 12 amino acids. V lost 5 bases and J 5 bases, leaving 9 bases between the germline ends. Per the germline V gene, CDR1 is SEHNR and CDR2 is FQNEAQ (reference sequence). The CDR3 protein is CASSHRSTEAFF. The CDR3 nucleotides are TGTGCCAGCAGCCACAGGAGTACTGAAGCTTTCTTT.

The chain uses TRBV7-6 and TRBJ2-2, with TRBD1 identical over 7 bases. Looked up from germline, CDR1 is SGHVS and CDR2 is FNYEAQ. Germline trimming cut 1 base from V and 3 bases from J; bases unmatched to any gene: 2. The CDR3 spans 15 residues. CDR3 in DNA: TGTGCCAGCAGCTTAGGGCAGGGGGACACCGGGGAGCTGTTTTTT. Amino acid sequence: CASSLGQGDTGELFF.

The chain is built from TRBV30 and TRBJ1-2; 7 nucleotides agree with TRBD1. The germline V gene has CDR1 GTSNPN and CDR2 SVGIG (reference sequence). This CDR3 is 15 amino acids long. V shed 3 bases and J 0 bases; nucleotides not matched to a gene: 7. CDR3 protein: CAWRLTGSPNYGYTF. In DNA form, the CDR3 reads TGTGCCTGGAGATTGACAGGGTCCCCTAACTATGGCTACACCTTC.

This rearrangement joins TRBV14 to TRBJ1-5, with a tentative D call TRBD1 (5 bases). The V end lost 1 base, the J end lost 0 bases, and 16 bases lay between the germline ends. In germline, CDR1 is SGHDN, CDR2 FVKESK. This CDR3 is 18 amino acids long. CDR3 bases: TGTGCCAGCAGCCAAGTCGCACGTCGAAGGGGTAGCAATCAGCCCCAGCATTTT. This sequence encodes CASSQVARRRGSNQPQHF.

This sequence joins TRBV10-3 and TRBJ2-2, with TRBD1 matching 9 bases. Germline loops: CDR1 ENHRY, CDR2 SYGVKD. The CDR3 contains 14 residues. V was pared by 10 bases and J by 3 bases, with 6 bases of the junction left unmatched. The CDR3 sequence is CATTGGADTGELFF. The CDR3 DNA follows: TGTGCCACTACAGGGGGCGCGGACACCGGGGAGCTGTTTTTT.

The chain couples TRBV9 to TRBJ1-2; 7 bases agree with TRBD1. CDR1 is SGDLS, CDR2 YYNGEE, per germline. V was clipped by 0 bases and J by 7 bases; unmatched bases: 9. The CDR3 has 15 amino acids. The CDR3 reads CASSVVGDRSSGYTF. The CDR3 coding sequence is TGTGCCAGCAGCGTAGTAGGGGACAGAAGCTCTGGCTACACCTTC.

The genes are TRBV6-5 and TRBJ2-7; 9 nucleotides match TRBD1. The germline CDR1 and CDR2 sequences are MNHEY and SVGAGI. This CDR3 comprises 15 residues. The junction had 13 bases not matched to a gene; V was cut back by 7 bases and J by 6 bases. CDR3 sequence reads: CASTRGTGRNGEQYF. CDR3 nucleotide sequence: TGTGCCAGCACCAGGGGGACAGGGAGGAACGGCGAGCAGTACTTC.